The clone carrying this T cell receptor (beta chain) appeared a single time. No antigen is known for it. The data belong to a study of cytomegalovirus exposure and HLA in healthy donors. Both 60 Vbeta primers and 13 Jbeta primers went into the PCR. Profiling relied on immunoSEQ multiplex PCR, and the TCRdb table lists in-frame clones only, not all of them. The data contain 150,000 to 200,000 clones, 81% of them singletons. Regarding the study as a whole: V- and J-gene trimming in TCR beta was tied to a missense DCLRE1C variant by an analysis performed later.

CDR3 length equals 15 residues. Germline CDR1 reads LNHNV; CDR2 reads YYDKDF (reference sequence). V lost 0 bases to trimming and J lost 4 bases, with 7 bases between them. Material for sequencing was PBMCs. The chain combines TRBV15 with TRBJ2-6; D is uncertain. This TCR came from a woman under 30 in good health and CMV-seropositive. This CDR3 is CATSRENAGANVLTF. The DNA for the CDR3 is TGTGCCACCAGCAGAGAAAATGCGGGGGCCAACGTCCTGACTTTC.